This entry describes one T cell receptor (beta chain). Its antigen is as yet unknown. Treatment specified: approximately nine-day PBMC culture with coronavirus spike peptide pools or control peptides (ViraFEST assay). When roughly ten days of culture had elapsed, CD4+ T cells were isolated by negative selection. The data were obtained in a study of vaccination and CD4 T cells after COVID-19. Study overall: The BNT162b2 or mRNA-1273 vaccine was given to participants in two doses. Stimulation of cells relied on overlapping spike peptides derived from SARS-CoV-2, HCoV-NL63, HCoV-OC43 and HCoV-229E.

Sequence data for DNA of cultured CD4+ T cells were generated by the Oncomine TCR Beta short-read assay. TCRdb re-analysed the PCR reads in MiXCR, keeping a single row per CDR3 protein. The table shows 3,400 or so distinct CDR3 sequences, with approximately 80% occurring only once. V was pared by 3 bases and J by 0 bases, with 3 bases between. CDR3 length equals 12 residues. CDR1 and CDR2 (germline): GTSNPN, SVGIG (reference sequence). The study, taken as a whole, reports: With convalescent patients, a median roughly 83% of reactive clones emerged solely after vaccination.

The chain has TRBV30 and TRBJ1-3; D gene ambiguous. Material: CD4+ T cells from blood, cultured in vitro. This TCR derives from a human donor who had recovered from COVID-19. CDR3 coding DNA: TGTGCCTGGAGCCTCTCTGGAAACACCATATATTTT. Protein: CAWSLSGNTIYF.